What follows are 3 T cell receptor beta chains derived from one specimen sequenced in a study of T cell responses to AZD1222 COVID-19 vaccine. TCRdb keeps only in-frame clones here, not all; method: immunoSEQ multiplex PCR. The top ten clones hold roughly 18% of a sample with about 120,000 clones, around 84% of them seen once. This sample comprised peripheral blood, obtained 28 days after the second AZD1222 dose. The receptors stem from an adult who received the AZD1222 COVID-19 vaccine.

There are a few counts of this clone. The chain joins TRBV5-5 to TRBJ1-6; 7 bases align to TRBD1. The V gene's germline CDR1 is SGHKS and CDR2 YYEKEE (reference sequence). V lost 2 bases to trimming and J lost 10 bases; unmatched junction nucleotides: 3. The CDR3 has 13 amino acids. The CDR3, as DNA: TGTGCCAGCAGCTTAGGACAGGAGTCACCCCTCCACTTT. The encoded protein is CASSLGQESPLHF.

This clone has ten or more counts. The J gene is TRBJ2-5, the V gene TRBV7-6; tentatively, D is TRBD1 or TRBD2 (6 bases each). The CDR3 spans 16 residues. Trimming removed 1 base from V and 4 bases from J, with 16 bases in between. CDR1 and CDR2 from the germline V gene are SGHVS and FNYEAQ. The CDR3 region is CASSLDWGAVGETQYF. The CDR3 nucleotides are TGTGCCAGCAGCTTAGATTGGGGGGCCGTCGGAGAGACCCAGTACTTC.

The chain combines TRBV7-6 with TRBJ1-5, with D perhaps matching TRBD1 (6 bases). This CDR3 spans 17 amino acids. Germline V gene sequence: CDR1 SGHVS, CDR2 FNYEAQ. V shed 5 bases and J shed 4 bases, with 21 bases lying between them. In DNA form, the CDR3 reads TGTGCCAGCAGCCCACAGGGCAGGGGCAATATTAATCAGCCCCAGCATTTT. Amino acids: CASSPQGRGNINQPQHF.